The rows below give T cell receptor beta chains drawn from one sample of a study of radiation and T cells in renal cell carcinoma. The protocol was immunoSEQ multiplex PCR, while the TCRdb copy is restricted to in-frame clones and leaves out a portion. The sample consists of roughly 120,000 clones, around 83% of them appearing once. The sample here was blood, taken from a patient whose treatment included radiotherapy and nephrectomy. The receptors here all came from a woman aged 55-75 years with renal cell carcinoma. Each CDR3 is given without its conserved first and last residue. Fields, in order: V gene, J gene, clone size, CDR3 length, CDR3 protein. The size field is filled for only some rows; it gives once, few, many or a size class.

V: TRBV28
J: TRBJ2-6
size: NA
length: 15
CDR3: ASSFRGLRTGANVLT

V: TRBV11-2
J: TRBJ2-7
size: NA
length: 13
CDR3: ASSLKAGITYEQY

V: TRBV29-1
J: TRBJ1-1
size: NA
length: 9
CDR3: SVELGTEAF

V: TRBV28
J: TRBJ2-7
size: NA
length: 10
CDR3: ASSFLSYEQY

V: TRBV2
J: TRBJ1-3
size: NA
length: 13
CDR3: ASSEQGAIVNTIY

V: TRBV7-2
J: TRBJ2-7
size: once
length: 12
CDR3: ASSLGGGPYEQY

V: TRBV28
J: TRBJ1-3
size: NA
length: 9
CDR3: ATRGGNTIY

V: TRBV9
J: TRBJ1-4
size: NA
length: 13
CDR3: ASSVGGPAVEGLF

V: TRBV18
J: TRBJ1-1
size: NA
length: 12
CDR3: ASSSRGGNTEAF

V: TRBV29-1
J: TRBJ2-1
size: NA
length: 11
CDR3: SVDSSSYNEQF

V: TRBV7-9
J: TRBJ2-7
size: once
length: 13
CDR3: ASSLAEDRAYEQY

V: TRBV5-4
J: TRBJ2-7
size: NA
length: 13
CDR3: ASSLQDRVSYEQY

V: TRBV7-2
J: TRBJ2-5
size: NA
length: 13
CDR3: ASSQPLRVQETQY

V: TRBV13
J: TRBJ2-1
size: NA
length: 11
CDR3: ASKSNTYNEQF

V: TRBV4-2
J: TRBJ2-7
size: NA
length: 13
CDR3: ASSQVVQGAYEQY

V: TRBV30
J: TRBJ1-4
size: NA
length: 13
CDR3: AWSEGRRKGEKLF

V: TRBV7-9
J: TRBJ2-5
size: NA
length: 13
CDR3: ASSPPGTGIGTQY

V: TRBV1
J: TRBJ2-1
size: NA
length: 15
CDR3: TSSQDGETRDLHEQF

V: TRBV19
J: TRBJ1-1
size: NA
length: 11
CDR3: ASSQQRNTEAF

V: TRBV25-1
J: TRBJ2-7
size: once
length: 11
CDR3: ASSEGDLGEQY

V: TRBV6-1
J: TRBJ1-1
size: NA
length: 13
CDR3: ASRITEADNTEAF

V: TRBV7-9
J: TRBJ2-3
size: once
length: 10
CDR3: ASSRPGDTQY

V: TRBV9
J: TRBJ1-2
size: NA
length: 12
CDR3: ASSQGVGAYGYT

V: TRBV5-6
J: TRBJ1-5
size: NA
length: 15
CDR3: ASSFFQSTFSNQPQH

V: TRBV28
J: TRBJ2-7
size: once
length: 14
CDR3: ASSPQVGALAYEQY

V: TRBV7-8
J: TRBJ2-7
size: once
length: 13
CDR3: ASSLETGVPYEQY

V: TRBV6-5
J: TRBJ1-2
size: NA
length: 12
CDR3: ASSNPTGQNGYT

V: TRBV7-2
J: TRBJ2-5
size: NA
length: 14
CDR3: ASSSGDRTGGETQY

V: TRBV7-8
J: TRBJ2-5
size: once
length: 15
CDR3: ASSLERTSGGPKTQY

V: TRBV7-6
J: TRBJ2-5
size: NA
length: 14
CDR3: ASSLALAGGQETQY

V: TRBV5-1
J: TRBJ2-3
size: NA
length: 13
CDR3: ASSLETPVADTQY

V: TRBV30
J: TRBJ2-7
size: NA
length: 13
CDR3: AWSVYGPFRYEQY

V: TRBV30
J: TRBJ2-5
size: NA
length: 12
CDR3: AWSRTRPQGTQY

V: TRBV6-1
J: TRBJ2-5
size: once
length: 10
CDR3: ASGRPTETQY

V: TRBV19
J: TRBJ2-3
size: NA
length: 15
CDR3: ASSSPTGRGNTDTQY

V: TRBV9
J: TRBJ1-2
size: NA
length: 15
CDR3: ASSADGGQVSLYGYT

V: TRBV9
J: TRBJ2-4
size: NA
length: 13
CDR3: ASSPSAGRANIQY

V: TRBV6-5
J: TRBJ1-1
size: NA
length: 11
CDR3: ASSTQTATEAF

V: TRBV19
J: TRBJ1-2
size: NA
length: 13
CDR3: ASSLGTGGAYGYT

V: TRBV5-1
J: TRBJ2-1
size: NA
length: 11
CDR3: ASSLDVPGEQF

V: TRBV9
J: TRBJ2-1
size: NA
length: 11
CDR3: ASSAYRGNEQF

V: TRBV6-1
J: TRBJ1-5
size: NA
length: 11
CDR3: ARGGGSNQPQH

V: TRBV28
J: TRBJ1-6
size: few
length: 9
CDR3: ASSLSTELH

V: TRBV19
J: TRBJ1-5
size: NA
length: 13
CDR3: ASSIGQARGQPQH

V: TRBV10-3
J: TRBJ2-7
size: NA
length: 16
CDR3: AISWTGPLAGGSYEQY

V: TRBV19
J: TRBJ2-1
size: NA
length: 15
CDR3: ASSMGTAANSYNEQF

V: TRBV6-1
J: TRBJ1-5
size: few
length: 11
CDR3: ASTSWGNQPQH

V: TRBV6-4
J: TRBJ1-2
size: few
length: 12
CDR3: ASSAWTGSYGYT

V: TRBV29-1
J: TRBJ1-2
size: NA
length: 10
CDR3: SVDGWTGGYT

V: TRBV19
J: TRBJ2-3
size: NA
length: 13
CDR3: ASSPQLGGTDTQY

V: TRBV5-1
J: TRBJ2-2
size: NA
length: 13
CDR3: ASSLFAGGAGELF

V: TRBV5-1
J: TRBJ2-2
size: NA
length: 12
CDR3: ASSLDRATGELF

V: TRBV6-1
J: TRBJ2-7
size: NA
length: 10
CDR3: ASVADLYEQY

V: TRBV5-6
J: TRBJ1-6
size: NA
length: 12
CDR3: ASSFLQNNSPLH

V: TRBV5-1
J: TRBJ1-2
size: NA
length: 12
CDR3: ASSTSGRNYGYT

V: TRBV6-8
J: TRBJ2-3
size: NA
length: 12
CDR3: ASSCRQGADTQY

V: TRBV5-6
J: TRBJ1-3
size: NA
length: 14
CDR3: ASSLGPGDSGNTIY